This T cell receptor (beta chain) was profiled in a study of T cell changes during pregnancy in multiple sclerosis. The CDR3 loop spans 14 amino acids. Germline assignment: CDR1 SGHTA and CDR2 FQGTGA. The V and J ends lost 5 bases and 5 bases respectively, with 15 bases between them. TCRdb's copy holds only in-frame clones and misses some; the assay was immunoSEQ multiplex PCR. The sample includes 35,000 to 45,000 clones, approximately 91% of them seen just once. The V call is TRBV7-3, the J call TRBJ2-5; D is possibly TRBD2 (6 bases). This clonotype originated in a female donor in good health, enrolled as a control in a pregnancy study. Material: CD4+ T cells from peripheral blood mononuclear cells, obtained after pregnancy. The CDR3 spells CASSRGTFEETQYF. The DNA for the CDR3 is TGTGCCAGCAGCCGAGGGACTTTTGAGGAGACCCAGTACTTC.